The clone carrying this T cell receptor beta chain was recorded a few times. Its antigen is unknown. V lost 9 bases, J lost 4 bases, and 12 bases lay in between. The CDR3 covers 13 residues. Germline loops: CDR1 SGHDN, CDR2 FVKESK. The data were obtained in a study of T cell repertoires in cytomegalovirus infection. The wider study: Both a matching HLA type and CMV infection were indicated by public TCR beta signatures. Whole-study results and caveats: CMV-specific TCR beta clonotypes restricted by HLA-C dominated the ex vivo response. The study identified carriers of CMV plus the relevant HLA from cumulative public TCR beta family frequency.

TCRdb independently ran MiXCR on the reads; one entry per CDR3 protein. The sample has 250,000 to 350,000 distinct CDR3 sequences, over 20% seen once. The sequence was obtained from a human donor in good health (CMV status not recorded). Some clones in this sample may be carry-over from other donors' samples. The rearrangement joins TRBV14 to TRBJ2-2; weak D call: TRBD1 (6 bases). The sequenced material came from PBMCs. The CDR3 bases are TGTGCCAGTGCACAGGGTACCACCGGGGAGCTGTTTTTT. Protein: CASAQGTTGELFF.